The present entry profiles one TCR beta chain with its context. The data were taken from a study of CD8+ T cells in alopecia areata. Extraction and reverse transcription of RNA yielded cDNA as the sequencing template. Using immunoSEQ multiplex PCR, the repertoire was profiled, and TCRdb retains in-frame clones only, with some absent. The sample shows under 350,000 clones, over 45% of them seen only once. Treatment described: oral pan-JAK inhibitor, 5-10 mg twice daily. The CDR3 runs 13 residues. Trimming pared 2 bases from V and 8 bases from J, leaving 13 bases between. The germline V gene has CDR1 GTSNPN and CDR2 SVGIG (reference sequence).

This receptor was taken from a human donor with alopecia areata. The chain employs TRBV30 and TRBJ2-4, with D perhaps TRBD2 (5 bases). The sequenced sample was CD4+ T cells sorted from blood, obtained at week 24, from a patient treated with tofacitinib. The CDR3 reads CAWSPSMEDIQYF. CDR3 coding DNA: TGTGCCTGGAGTCCCTCGATGGAGGACATTCAGTACTTC.